The T cell receptor (beta chain) described here comes from a study of identical twins. The V and J ends lost 7 bases and 1 base respectively, with 13 bases between them. The CDR3 has 15 amino acids. TCRdb passed the 5' RACE reads through MiXCR, listing each CDR3 protein once. The sample has under 900,000 distinct CDR3 sequences, roughly 18% seen once. As concerns this clonotype: Its target is not known.

General study findings and limits: Models underestimated TCR alpha sharing (out-of-frame) in monozygotic twins. Beta out-of-frame sequences displayed a weaker excess of sharing between twins.

In addition, the sample was reused for a study of T cells expressing NK-cell markers. That work states: An anti-gamma-delta TCR antibody was added in several experiments. It restricted sorting to alpha-beta TCR-expressing T cells. Whether expanded NKG2C+ T cell clones recognized HCMV stayed uncertain.

V gene TRBV12-3 or TRBV12-4 combines with J gene TRBJ2-2; D ambiguous. The sample was PBMCs. This sequence originates from a young woman in good health. The CDR3 DNA reads as TGTGCCAGCAAGGGTCGGCGGAGGAACACCGGGGAGCTGTTTTTT. Translation gives CASKGRRRNTGELFF.